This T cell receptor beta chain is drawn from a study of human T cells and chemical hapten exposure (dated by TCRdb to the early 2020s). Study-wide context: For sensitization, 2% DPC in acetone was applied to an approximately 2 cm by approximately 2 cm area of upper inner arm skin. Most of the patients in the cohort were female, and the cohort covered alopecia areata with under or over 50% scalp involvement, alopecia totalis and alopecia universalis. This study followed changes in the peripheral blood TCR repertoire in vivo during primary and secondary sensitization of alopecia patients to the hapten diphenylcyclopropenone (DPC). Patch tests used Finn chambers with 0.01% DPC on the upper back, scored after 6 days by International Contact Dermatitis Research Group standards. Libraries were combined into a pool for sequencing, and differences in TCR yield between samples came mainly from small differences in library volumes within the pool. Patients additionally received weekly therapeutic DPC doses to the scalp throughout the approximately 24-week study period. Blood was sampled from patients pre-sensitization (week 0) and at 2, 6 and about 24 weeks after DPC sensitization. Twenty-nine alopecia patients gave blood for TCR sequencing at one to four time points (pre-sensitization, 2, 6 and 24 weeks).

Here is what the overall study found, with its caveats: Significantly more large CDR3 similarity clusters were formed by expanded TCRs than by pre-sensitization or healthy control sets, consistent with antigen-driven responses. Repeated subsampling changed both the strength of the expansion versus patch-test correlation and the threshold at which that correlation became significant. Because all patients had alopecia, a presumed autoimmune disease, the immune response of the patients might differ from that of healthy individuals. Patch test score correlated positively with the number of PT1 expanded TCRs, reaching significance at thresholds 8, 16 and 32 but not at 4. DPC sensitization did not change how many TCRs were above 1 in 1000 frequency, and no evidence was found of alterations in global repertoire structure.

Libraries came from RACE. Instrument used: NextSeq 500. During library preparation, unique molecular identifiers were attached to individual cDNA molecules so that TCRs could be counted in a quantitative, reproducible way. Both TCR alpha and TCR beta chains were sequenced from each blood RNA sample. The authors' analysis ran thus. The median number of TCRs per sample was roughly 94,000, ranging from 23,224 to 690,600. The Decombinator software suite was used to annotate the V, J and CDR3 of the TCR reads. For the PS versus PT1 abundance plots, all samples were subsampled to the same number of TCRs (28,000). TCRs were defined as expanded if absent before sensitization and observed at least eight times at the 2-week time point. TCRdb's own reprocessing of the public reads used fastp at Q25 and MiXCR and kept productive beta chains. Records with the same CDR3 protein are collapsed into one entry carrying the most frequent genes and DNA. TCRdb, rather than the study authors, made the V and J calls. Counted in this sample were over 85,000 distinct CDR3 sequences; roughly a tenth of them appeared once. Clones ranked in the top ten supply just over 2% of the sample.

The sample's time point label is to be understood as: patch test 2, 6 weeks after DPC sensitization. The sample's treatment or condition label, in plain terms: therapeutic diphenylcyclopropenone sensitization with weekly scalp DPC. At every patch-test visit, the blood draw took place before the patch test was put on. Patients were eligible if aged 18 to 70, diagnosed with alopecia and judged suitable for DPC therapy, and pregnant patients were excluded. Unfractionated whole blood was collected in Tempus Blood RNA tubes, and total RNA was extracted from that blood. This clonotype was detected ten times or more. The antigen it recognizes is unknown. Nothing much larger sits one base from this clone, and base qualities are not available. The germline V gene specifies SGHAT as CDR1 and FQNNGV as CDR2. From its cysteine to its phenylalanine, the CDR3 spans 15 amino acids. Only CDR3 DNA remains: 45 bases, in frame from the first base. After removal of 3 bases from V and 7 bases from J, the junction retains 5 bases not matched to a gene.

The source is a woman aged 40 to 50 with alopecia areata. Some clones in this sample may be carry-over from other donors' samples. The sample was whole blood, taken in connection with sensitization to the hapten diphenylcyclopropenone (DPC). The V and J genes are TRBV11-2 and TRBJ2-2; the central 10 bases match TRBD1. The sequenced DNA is TGTGCCAGCAGCTTTTTGGGACAGGGGATCGGGGAGCTGTTTTTT. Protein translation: CASSFLGQGIGELFF.